The T cell receptor beta chain under discussion was sequenced for a study of chemoradiotherapy in HPV16-positive cancers. This table comes from immunoSEQ multiplex PCR, and its TCRdb copy is limited to in-frame clones, with some not included. The sample shows around 20,000 clones, roughly 66% of them seen only once. Germline lookup yields CDR1 MNHNY and CDR2 SVGAGI (reference sequence). CDR3 length: 15 residues. Trimming took 7 bases from V and 1 from J; bases not matched to a gene: 10. This receptor was taken from a human donor with HPV-associated anogenital cancer. Sample acquisition took place from a patient who underwent chemoradiotherapy. The rearrangement links TRBV6-6 to TRBJ2-7; the match to TRBD2 covers 7 bases. CDR3 in amino acids: CASKNGAGFSYEQYF. CDR3 sequence (DNA): TGTGCCAGCAAAAACGGAGCGGGGTTTTCCTACGAGCAGTACTTC.